One and the same sample provided the 30 T cell receptor beta chains below, sequenced in a study of T-cell memory formation after mild COVID-19. In TCRdb, the 5' RACE reads were re-called with MiXCR into one record per CDR3 protein. This sample has more than 250,000 distinct CDR3 sequences; around 15% occur once, and the top ten carry roughly 24%. The material sequenced was PBMCs or a T cell subset sorted from them (not recorded which). The source is a man between 18 and 29 years old who had mild COVID-19 (a few samples of this study predate the infection). Cell type and time point are not known.

There are many counts of this clonotype. The chain recombines TRBV5-1 with TRBJ2-1; D is uncertain. The V and J ends lost 0 bases and 6 bases respectively, with 7 bases between them. The CDR3 spans 13 residues. Per the germline V gene, CDR1 is SGHRS and CDR2 is YFSETQ. For the CDR3, the DNA is TGCGCCAGCAGCTTGGTAGGGCGCAATGAGCAGTTCTTC. This gives the protein CASSLVGRNEQFF.

This clonotype was observed at least ten times. The chain joins TRBV12-3 or TRBV12-4 to TRBJ1-5, with D uncertain. Trimming stripped 7 bases from V and 6 bases from J, with 16 bases between. There are 14 residues in the CDR3. In DNA form, the CDR3 reads TGTGCCAGCACCCGAGGGCAGGTGGGTCAGCCCCAGCATTTT. Residues: CASTRGQVGQPQHF.

This clonotype was found a few times. The chain couples TRBV20-1 to TRBJ2-3, with TRBD2 matching over 11 bases. The V gene end was trimmed by 7 bases and the J gene end by 6 bases; junction bases not matched to a gene: 6. CDR1 is DFQATT, CDR2 SNEGSKA, per germline (reference sequence). This CDR3 has 13 residues. The CDR3 nucleotides read TGCAGTGGATTAGCGGGGGGGCAGGATACGCAGTATTTT. As protein: CSGLAGGQDTQYF.

The chain links TRBV7-9 to TRBJ2-6; 7 nucleotides match TRBD2. V was clipped by 4 bases and J by 0 bases; unmatched bases: 9. The CDR3 contains 18 residues. The V gene's germline CDR1 is SEHNR and CDR2 FQNEAQ (reference sequence). CDR3 sequence: CASSSPPGLSSGANVLTF. The DNA for the CDR3 is TGTGCCAGCAGCTCGCCACCGGGACTAAGCTCTGGGGCCAACGTCCTGACTTTC.

In its sample, this clonotype was seen a few times. This chain connects TRBV6-5 to TRBJ1-5; D call uncertain. Trimming cost V 5 bases and J 3 bases, with 17 bases left between them. From germline, CDR1 is MNHEY and CDR2 SVGAGI. CDR3 length: 16 amino acids. Here the CDR3 reads CASSPTPRAVNQPQHF. DNA for the CDR3: TGTGCCAGCAGTCCAACTCCCCGGGCGGTCAATCAGCCCCAGCATTTT.

This clonotype has at least ten counts. The chain is built from TRBV12-3 or TRBV12-4 and TRBJ2-1, with 8 bases matching TRBD1. The ends lost 4 bases at V and 8 bases at J; junction bases unmatched: 4. This CDR3 is built from 13 residues. The CDR3 DNA is TGTGCCAGCAGTTATGACAGGGGCGATGAGCAGTTCTTC. Protein sequence: CASSYDRGDEQFF.

This clonotype was counted a few times. The chain links TRBV13 to TRBJ2-3, with D tentatively TRBD2 (5 bases). This CDR3 region has 15 residues. Trimming removed 5 bases at V and 5 bases at J, with 17 bases between. Germline loops: CDR1 PRHDT, CDR2 FYEKMQ (reference sequence). In nucleotides, the CDR3 is TGTGCCAGCAGCCCCCATGGTAACGGGGAAGATACGCAGTATTTT. This encodes CASSPHGNGEDTQYF.

The rearrangement links TRBV12-3 or TRBV12-4 to TRBJ2-3, with 7 positions matching TRBD1. V lost 4 bases and J lost 0; bases outside the gene matches: 7. The length of the CDR3 is 16 residues. In DNA, the CDR3 is TGTGCCAGCAGTTCACCGACAGGGCTGAGCACAGATACGCAGTATTTT. This gives the protein CASSSPTGLSTDTQYF.

The rearrangement joins TRBV4-1 to TRBJ2-1; tentatively, D is TRBD2 (6 bases). Trimming cost V 6 bases and J 9 bases, with 18 bases left between them. The CDR3 covers 14 residues. CDR1 is MGHRA and CDR2 is YSYEKL in the germline V gene. Here the CDR3 reads CASSAGTPVSEQFF. The CDR3 nucleotides read TGCGCCAGCAGTGCCGGGACTCCCGTCAGTGAGCAGTTCTTC.

The V call is TRBV20-1, the J call TRBJ2-1; 9 bases fit TRBD1. J was trimmed by 4 bases and V by 4 bases; bases with no gene match: 5. Germline V gives CDR1 DFQATT, CDR2 SNEGSKA (reference sequence). The CDR3 is made up of 14 amino acids. Here the CDR3 reads CSATQGAAYNEQFF. CDR3 nucleotides: TGCAGTGCTACACAGGGGGCGGCTTACAATGAGCAGTTCTTC.

The table lists this clonotype with a few counts. V usage is TRBV4-1 and J usage is TRBJ1-1; the D is unclear. The CDR3 is made up of 14 amino acids. Germline-derived CDR1 and CDR2 are MGHRA and YSYEKL. The V end was cut by 6 bases, the J end by 5 bases, with 16 bases between. Here the CDR3 reads CASSGPTKGTEAFF. CDR3 nucleotides: TGCGCCAGCAGTGGACCGACAAAAGGGACTGAAGCTTTCTTT.

This clonotype was seen more than once but under ten times. One end of the junction is discordant with germline, which a read error may explain. This chain uses TRBV6-1 with TRBJ1-1; a weak D match, TRBD1 (6 bases). The germline V gene encodes CDR1 MNHNS and CDR2 SASEGT. The CDR3 totals 13 residues. CDR3 loop: CSSIFRGGTEAFF. CDR3 DNA: TGTTCCAGCATCTTCAGGGGCGGGACTGAAGCTTTCTTT.

The sample holds a few counts of this clonotype. The chain is built from TRBV4-3 and TRBJ2-7; D may be TRBD2 (5 bases). The CDR3 spans 14 residues. V gave up 4 bases and J gave up 1 base, with 11 bases separating them. The germline V gene encodes CDR1 LGHNA and CDR2 YSLEER. CDR3 in DNA: TGCGCCAGCAGCCGGGTTTCGGGGTCCTACGAGCAGTACTTC. Translating it yields CASSRVSGSYEQYF.

The V and J genes are TRBV10-3 and TRBJ2-5; 9 bases agree with TRBD2. J gave up 5 bases and V 11 bases, and 15 bases lay outside the gene matches. CDR3 length equals 15 residues. CDR1 ENHRY and CDR2 SYGVKD come from the germline V gene. CDR3 region: CAWRCSSGEVETQYF. CDR3 sequence (DNA): TGTGCCTGGAGGTGCTCTAGCGGGGAGGTTGAGACCCAGTACTTC.

This clonotype showed up many times. V usage is TRBV12-3 or TRBV12-4 and J usage is TRBJ2-7; D is uncertain. The CDR3 totals 15 residues. V lost 1 base to trimming and J lost 7 bases, with 17 bases between them. CDR3 coding DNA: TGTGCCAGCAGTTTAGATGGCGCAGGTTTGGGGGAGCAGTACGTC. Protein sequence: CASSLDGAGLGEQYV.

The table lists this clonotype with a few counts. The chain recombines TRBV5-1 with TRBJ2-7; 7 bases fit TRBD2. The germline V gene encodes CDR1 SGHRS and CDR2 YFSETQ. The ends lost 5 bases at V and 2 bases at J; junction bases unmatched: 10. The CDR3 sequence is 15 residues long. The CDR3 sequence is CASRQEAGLTYEQYV. As DNA, the CDR3 is TGCGCCAGCAGACAAGAAGCGGGGTTAACCTACGAGCAGTACGTC.

This clonotype was counted a few times. This chain joins TRBV5-1 and TRBJ2-3, with a possible D match to TRBD2 (5 bases). CDR3 size: 14 residues. V was pared by 2 bases and J by 4 bases, with 11 bases between. The germline V gene encodes CDR1 SGHRS and CDR2 YFSETQ. As DNA, the CDR3 is TGCGCCAGCAGCTTCGGAGGTTTCCCAGATACGCAGTATTTT. Translation gives CASSFGGFPDTQYF.

The chain employs TRBV6-4 and TRBJ2-1; 9 nucleotides match TRBD1. Germline V gene sequence: CDR1 MRHNA, CDR2 SNTAGT. Trimming took 2 bases from V and 8 from J; bases not matched to a gene: 7. This CDR3 contains 15 residues. CDR3 DNA: TGTGCCAGCAGTGACCGGACAGGGGCAATCGATGAGCAGTTCTTC. Protein sequence: CASSDRTGAIDEQFF.

The genes are TRBV6-5 and TRBJ2-1; D is ambiguous. The CDR3 runs 15 residues. Germline lookup yields CDR1 MNHEY and CDR2 SVGAGI. Between the trimmed V and J ends, which lost 3 bases and 7 bases, there was a span of 16 bases. The CDR3 DNA is TGTGCCAGCAGTTATCAACCTAATGGACGAAATGAGCAGTTCTTC. It encodes CASSYQPNGRNEQFF.

The chain couples TRBV4-3 to TRBJ2-5; D is ambiguous. CDR1 is LGHNA, CDR2 YSLEER, per germline. The CDR3 runs 13 residues. V lost 1 base and J 5 bases, leaving 8 bases between the germline ends. The CDR3, as DNA: TGCGCCAGCAGCCAAGTTCGCTCGGAGACCCAGTACTTC. Its translation is CASSQVRSETQYF.

In its sample, this clonotype was seen a few times. The chain carries TRBV7-2 and TRBJ1-5, with TRBD1 matching 8 bases. Germline CDR1 is SGHTA and CDR2 is FQGNSA. The CDR3 sequence is 14 residues long. V was clipped by 5 bases and J by 5 bases; unmatched bases: 5. The CDR3 is CASSKQGGDQPQHF. The CDR3 nucleotides read TGTGCCAGCAGCAAACAGGGGGGGGATCAGCCCCAGCATTTT.

V usage is TRBV5-1 and J usage is TRBJ2-5; TRBD2 is a possible D gene (5 bases). The CDR3 length is 13 residues. Trimming cost V 5 bases and J 1 base, with 9 bases left between them. CDR1 is SGHRS and CDR2 is YFSETQ in the germline V gene. As DNA, the CDR3 is TGCGCCAGCAGAGTGGACTTCCAAGAGACCCAGTACTTC. This sequence encodes CASRVDFQETQYF.

In its sample, this clonotype was seen a few times. The genes are TRBV24-1 and TRBJ2-3; TRBD1 agrees at 9 bases. Trimming at V came to 3 bases and at J to 6 bases, leaving 9 bases not matched to a gene. CDR1 and CDR2 from the germline V gene are KGHDR and SFDVKD. The CDR3 loop spans 16 amino acids. CDR3 loop: CATSDPGTGSGDTQYF. CDR3 bases: TGTGCCACCAGTGATCCCGGGACAGGGTCAGGGGATACGCAGTATTTT.

This clonotype was seen ten or more times. In DNA, the CDR3 is TGTGCCAGCACCACCAGTACTAACCCCTACGAGCAGTACTTC. As protein: CASTTSTNPYEQYF. The genes are TRBV14 and TRBJ2-7; D is uncertain. V lost 7 bases to trimming and J lost 2 bases, with 15 bases between them. CDR1 SGHDN and CDR2 FVKESK come from the germline V gene. The CDR3 runs to 14 residues.

This clonotype was observed a handful of times. The chain recombines TRBV7-3 with TRBJ2-3, with 9 bases matching TRBD2. The CDR3 is made up of 16 amino acids. The germline gives CDR1 SGHTA, CDR2 FQGTGA. V lost 4 bases, J lost 2 bases, and 7 bases stayed unmatched. As DNA, the CDR3 is TGTGCCAGCAGCTCCCAGGCGGGGGGGCCCACAGATACGCAGTATTTT. Protein: CASSSQAGGPTDTQYF.

This clonotype was observed a handful of times. V gene TRBV6-6 combines with J gene TRBJ1-2; weak D call: TRBD1 (5 bases). The CDR3 consists of 13 residues. The germline gives CDR1 MNHNY, CDR2 SVGAGI (reference sequence). Trimming removed 5 bases from V and 3 bases from J, with 10 bases in between. The DNA for the CDR3 is TGTGCCAGCAGTACCGGGGCAGACTATGGCTACACCTTC. It encodes CASSTGADYGYTF.

The V call is TRBV7-2, the J call TRBJ1-6, with 8 bases that match TRBD1. The V segment lost 5 bases and the J segment 6 bases; nucleotides outside the gene matches: 6. The CDR3 length is 15 residues. Germline lookup yields CDR1 SGHTA and CDR2 FQGNSA. The CDR3 here is CASSAWTGSNSPLHF. In nucleotides, the CDR3 is TGTGCCAGCAGCGCCTGGACAGGGTCTAATTCACCCCTCCACTTT.

This clonotype has a handful of counts. The V gene is TRBV21-1, the J gene TRBJ2-3; TRBD2 was called by the table and not checked on the DNA. TRBV21-1 counts as a pseudogene. CDR3 length equals 16 residues. This CDR3 reads CASNVGLAGGPDTQYF. DNA of the CDR3: TGTGCCAGCAACGTCGGACTAGCGGGGGGGCCCGATACGCAGTATTTT.

The chain combines TRBV5-1 with TRBJ2-2; D not resolved. Germline CDR1 is SGHRS and CDR2 is YFSETQ. The length of the CDR3 is 13 residues. V shed 7 bases and J shed 4 bases, with 11 bases lying between them. In DNA form, the CDR3 reads TGCGCCAGCGCTGTAGGCCTCACCGGGGAGCTGTTTTTT. This translates into CASAVGLTGELFF.

This clonotype was detected ten times or more. The gene calls are TRBV5-1 and TRBJ2-4; 10 nucleotides line up with TRBD1. Per the germline V gene, CDR1 is SGHRS and CDR2 is YFSETQ. The J segment lost 6 bases and the V segment lost 3 bases, leaving 3 bases of the junction unmatched. CDR3 length: 14 amino acids. CDR3 sequence (DNA): TGCGCCAGCAGCTCGGGACAGGGGACAAACATTCAGTACTTC. Amino acids: CASSSGQGTNIQYF.